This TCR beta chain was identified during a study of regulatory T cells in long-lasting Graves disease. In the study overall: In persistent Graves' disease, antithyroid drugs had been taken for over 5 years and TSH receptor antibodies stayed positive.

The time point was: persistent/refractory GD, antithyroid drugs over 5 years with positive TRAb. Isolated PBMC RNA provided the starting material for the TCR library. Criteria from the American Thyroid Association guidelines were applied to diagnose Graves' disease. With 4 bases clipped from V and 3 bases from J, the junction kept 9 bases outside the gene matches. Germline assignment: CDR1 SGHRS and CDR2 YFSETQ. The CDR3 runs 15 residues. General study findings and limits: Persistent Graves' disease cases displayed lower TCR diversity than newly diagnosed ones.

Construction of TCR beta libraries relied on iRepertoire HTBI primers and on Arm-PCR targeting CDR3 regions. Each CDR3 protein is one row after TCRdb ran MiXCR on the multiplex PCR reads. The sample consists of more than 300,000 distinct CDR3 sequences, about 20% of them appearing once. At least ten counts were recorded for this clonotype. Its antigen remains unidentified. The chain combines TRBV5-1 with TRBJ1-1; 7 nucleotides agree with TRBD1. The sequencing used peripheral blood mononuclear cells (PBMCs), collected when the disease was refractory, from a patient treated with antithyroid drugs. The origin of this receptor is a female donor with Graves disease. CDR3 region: CASSPRQGWDTEAFF. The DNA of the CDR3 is TGCGCCAGCAGCCCCCGACAGGGATGGGACACTGAAGCTTTCTTT.